Listed here is a single T cell receptor (beta chain). Its antigen is not known. Clones were read by immunoSEQ multiplex PCR, and TCRdb kept only the in-frame ones, dropping some. Of about 130,000 clones listed, over 75% are singletons. V dropped 5 bases and J dropped 4 bases, with 12 bases sitting between them. Germline lookup yields CDR1 MNHEY and CDR2 SVGAGI. CDR3 size: 14 residues. The entry originates in a study of T cell responses to AZD1222 COVID-19 vaccine. Study-level results: Scientists sampled the repertoires only once the peak T cell response had passed.

The clonotype comes from an adult in good health. The chain joins TRBV6-5 to TRBJ2-1, with D possibly TRBD1 on 5 matching bases. This material consisted of peripheral blood, taken on day 0 of AZD1222 vaccination. The CDR3 is CASSHRNLYNEQFF. As DNA, the CDR3 is TGTGCCAGCAGTCACAGGAACCTTTACAATGAGCAGTTCTTC.